This record looks at one T cell receptor (beta chain) sequence and its context. The data stem from a study of blood T cells in healthy people across ages. Isolation of PBMCs gave at least 7 million cells per sample. V lost 9 bases, J lost 3 bases, and 10 bases stayed unmatched. This CDR3 spans 14 amino acids. The authors ran a second PCR of 7 to 11 cycles using a sample-barcoded 5' primer and a J-beta primer mix. One entry per CDR3 protein, called by TCRdb with MiXCR from the 5' RACE reads. The sample has 700,000 or so distinct CDR3 sequences, about 20% seen once. The gene calls are TRBV12-3 or TRBV12-4 and TRBJ2-5; 7 bases fit TRBD2. The source material was blood. This clonotype was sampled from a man aged 70-80 years in good health. The CDR3 protein is CASGRVSEKETQYF. CDR3 nucleotide sequence: TGTGCCAGTGGGAGGGTGTCGGAGAAAGAGACCCAGTACTTC.